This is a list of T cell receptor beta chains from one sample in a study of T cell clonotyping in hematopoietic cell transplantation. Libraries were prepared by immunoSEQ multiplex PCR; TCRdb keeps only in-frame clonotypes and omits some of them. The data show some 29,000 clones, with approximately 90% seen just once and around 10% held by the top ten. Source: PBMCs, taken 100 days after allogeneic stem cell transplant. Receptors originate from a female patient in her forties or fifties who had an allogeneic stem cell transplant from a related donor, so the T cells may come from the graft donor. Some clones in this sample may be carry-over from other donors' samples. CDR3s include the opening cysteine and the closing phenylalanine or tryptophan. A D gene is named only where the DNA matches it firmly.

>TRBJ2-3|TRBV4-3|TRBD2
TGCGCCAGCAGCCAAGATGGTCCTAGCGGGGCCTTCACAGATACGCAGTATTTT
CASSQDGPSGAFTDTQYF
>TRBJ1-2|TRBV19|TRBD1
TGTGCCAGTTACTCCAGGGGGGCAGACTATGGCTACACCTTC
CASYSRGADYGYTF
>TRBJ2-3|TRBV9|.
TGTGCCAGCAGGCCCCGGGGCACCACAGATACGCAGTATTTT
CASRPRGTTDTQYF
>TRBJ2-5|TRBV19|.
TGTGCCACCTCCGGGTTTTTGATGGAGACCCAGTACTTC
CATSGFLMETQYF
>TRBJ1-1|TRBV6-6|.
TGTGCCAGCAGTTACGGGGGAAAGAACACTGAAGCTTTCTTT
CASSYGGKNTEAFF
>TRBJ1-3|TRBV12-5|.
TGTGCTAGTGGCCCGACGAGCTCTGGAAACACCATATATTTT
CASGPTSSGNTIYF
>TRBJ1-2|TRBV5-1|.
TGCGCCAGCAGCTTGGACAGGGACGTTTATGGCTACACCTTC
CASSLDRDVYGYTF
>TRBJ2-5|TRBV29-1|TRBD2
TGCAGCGTCCTTGGGGAGGGAAGAGAGACCCAGTACTTC
CSVLGEGRETQYF
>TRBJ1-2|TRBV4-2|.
TGTGCCAGCAGCCAAGTTTATCAGGGTTTGGTAGGCTACACCTTC
CASSQVYQGLVGYTF
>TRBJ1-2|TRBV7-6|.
TGTGCCAGCAGCTCCCCGAGGAACTATGGCTACACCTTC
CASSSPRNYGYTF